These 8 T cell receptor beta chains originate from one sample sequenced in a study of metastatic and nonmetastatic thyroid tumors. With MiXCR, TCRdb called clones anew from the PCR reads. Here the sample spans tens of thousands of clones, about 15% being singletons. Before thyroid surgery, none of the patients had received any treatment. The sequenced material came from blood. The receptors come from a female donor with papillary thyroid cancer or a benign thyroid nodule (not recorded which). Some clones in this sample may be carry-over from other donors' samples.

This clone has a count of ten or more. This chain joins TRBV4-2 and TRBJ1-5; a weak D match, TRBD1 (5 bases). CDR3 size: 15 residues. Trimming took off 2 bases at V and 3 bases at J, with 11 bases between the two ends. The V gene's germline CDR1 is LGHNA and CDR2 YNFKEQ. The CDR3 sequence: CASSQTLGVNQPQHF. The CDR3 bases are TGTGCCAGCAGCCAAACCTTGGGGGTCAATCAGCCCCAGCATTTT.

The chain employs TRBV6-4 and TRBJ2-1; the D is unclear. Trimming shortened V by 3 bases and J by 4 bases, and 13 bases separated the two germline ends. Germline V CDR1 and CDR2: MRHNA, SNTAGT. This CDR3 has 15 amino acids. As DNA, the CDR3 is TGTGCCAGCAGTGAAAGAGCTGTGGAATACAATGAGCAGTTCTTC. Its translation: CASSERAVEYNEQFF.

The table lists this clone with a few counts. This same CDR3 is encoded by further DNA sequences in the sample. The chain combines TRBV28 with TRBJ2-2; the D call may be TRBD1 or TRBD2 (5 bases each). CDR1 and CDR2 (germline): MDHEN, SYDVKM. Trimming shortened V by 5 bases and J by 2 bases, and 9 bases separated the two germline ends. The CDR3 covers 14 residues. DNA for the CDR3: TGTGCCAGCAGTGGGGGTTCTAACACCGGGGAGCTGTTTTTT. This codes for CASSGGSNTGELFF.

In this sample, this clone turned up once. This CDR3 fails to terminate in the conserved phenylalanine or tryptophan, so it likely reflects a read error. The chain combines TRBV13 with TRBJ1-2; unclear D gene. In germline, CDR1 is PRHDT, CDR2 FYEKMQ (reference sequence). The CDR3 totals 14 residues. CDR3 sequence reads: CAISLDLAAYGYTL. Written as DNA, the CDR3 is TGTGCCATCAGCTTAGATTTGGCAGCCTATGGCTACACCCTC.

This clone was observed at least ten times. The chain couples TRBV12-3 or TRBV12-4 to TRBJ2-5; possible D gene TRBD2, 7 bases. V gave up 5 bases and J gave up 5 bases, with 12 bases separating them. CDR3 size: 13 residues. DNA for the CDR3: TGTGCCAGCAGTCCACGGGGGGCGGAGACCCAGTACTTC. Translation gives CASSPRGAETQYF.

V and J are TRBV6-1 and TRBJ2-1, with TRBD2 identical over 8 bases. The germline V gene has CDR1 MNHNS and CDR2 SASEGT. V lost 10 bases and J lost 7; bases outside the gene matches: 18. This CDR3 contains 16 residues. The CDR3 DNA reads TGTGCCATCAGCCTCTGGAGCGGGAGTCCCAGAAATGAGCAGTTCTTC. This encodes CAISLWSGSPRNEQFF.

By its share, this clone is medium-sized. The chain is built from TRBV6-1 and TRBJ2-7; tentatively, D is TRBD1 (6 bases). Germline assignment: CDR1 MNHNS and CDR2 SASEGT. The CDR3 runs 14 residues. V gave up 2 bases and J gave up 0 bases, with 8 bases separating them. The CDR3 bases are TGTGCCAGCAGTGAACAGGGGTACTCCTACGAGCAGTACTTC. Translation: CASSEQGYSYEQYF.

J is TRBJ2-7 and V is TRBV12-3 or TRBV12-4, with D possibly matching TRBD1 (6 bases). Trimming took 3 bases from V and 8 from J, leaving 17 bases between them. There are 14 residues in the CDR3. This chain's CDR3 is CASSFSTGPPQQYF. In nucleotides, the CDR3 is TGTGCCAGCAGTTTCTCTACAGGGCCCCCCCAGCAGTACTTC.